There are a few counts of the clone carrying this TCR beta chain. This record comes from a study of T-cell memory formation after mild COVID-19. TCRdb re-derived calls from the 5' RACE reads in MiXCR, one entry per CDR3 protein. The data show 250,000 to 300,000 distinct CDR3 sequences, roughly 17% seen once. This TCR was sampled from a man aged 18 to 29 who had mild COVID-19 (a few samples of this study predate the infection). Cell type and time point are not known. Sample: PBMCs or a T cell subset sorted from them (not recorded which).

The DNA of the CDR3 is TGTGCCAGCAGCTTGGGAACGACTAGCGGGGCAGCTGTGCAGTATTTT. Translation gives CASSLGTTSGAAVQYF. The chain combines TRBV7-3 with TRBJ2-3; 11 positions agree with TRBD2. J was trimmed by 11 bases and V by 3 bases; bases with no gene match: 13. Germline V gene data show CDR1 as SGHTA and CDR2 as FQGTGA. The CDR3 extends over 16 amino acids.